These 21 T cell receptor beta chains originate from one sample sequenced in a study of resident and recirculating memory T cells in vitiligo. Here immunoSEQ multiplex PCR was the method, and the copy in TCRdb shows in-frame clones only, minus some. Of around 43,000 clones in the sample, 80% to 95% were seen once. The specimen sequenced was blood. The origin of the receptors is a male donor with vitiligo.

The chain combines TRBV11-2 with TRBJ1-2, with unresolved D. The germline gives CDR1 SGHAT, CDR2 FQNNGV. Deletions cut 7 bases from V and 0 bases from J, with 9 bases between. This CDR3 spans 13 amino acids. CDR3 sequence: CASTGRPNYGYTF. CDR3 DNA: TGTGCCAGCACCGGGAGACCTAACTATGGCTACACCTTC.

This sequence joins TRBV19 and TRBJ1-5; TRBD1 is a possible D gene (6 bases). V was cut by 5 bases and J by 6 bases, with 11 bases left in between. The germline V gene encodes CDR1 LNHDA and CDR2 SQIVND (reference sequence). The CDR3 consists of 13 residues. CDR3 sequence reads: CASSATGSQPQHF. For the CDR3, the DNA is TGTGCCAGTAGTGCAACAGGGTCTCAGCCCCAGCATTTT. The full variable domain, in which reference TRBV19 and TRBJ1-5 provide the parts outside the CDR3, is DGGITQSPKYLFRKEGQNVTLSCEQNLNHDAMYWYRQDPGQGLRLIYYSQIVNDFQKGDIAEGYSVSREKKESFPLTVTSAQKNPTAFYLCASSATGSQPQHFGDGTRLSIL.

J is TRBJ2-5 and V is TRBV7-3; perhaps TRBD2 as D (5 bases). This CDR3 is built from 15 residues. Germline CDR1 reads SGHTA; CDR2 reads FQGTGA. V shed 4 bases and J shed 5 bases, with 17 bases lying between them. DNA of the CDR3: TGTGCCAGCAGCTCCGGCCCGGGGAAGGAGGAGACCCAGTACTTC. Its protein product is CASSSGPGKEETQYF. The whole variable domain, filled in from reference TRBV7-3 and TRBJ2-5, reads GAGVSQTPSNKVTEKGKYVELRCDPISGHTALYWYRQSLGQGPEFLIYFQGTGAADDSGLPNDRFFAVRPEGSVSTLKIQRTERGDSAVYLCASSSGPGKEETQYFGPGTRLLVL.

CDR3 DNA: TGTGCCAGCAACTCGGGGACAGGGGTCTATCAGCCCCAGCATTTT. It yields the protein CASNSGTGVYQPQHF. The chain carries TRBV5-8 and TRBJ1-5, with TRBD1 matching over 10 bases. The trim removed 6 bases at V and 5 bases at J, leaving 8 bases unmatched. The CDR3 spans 15 residues. Germline V gene data show CDR1 as SGHTS and CDR2 as YDEGEE.

This clone was observed a single time. The chain uses TRBV19 and TRBJ1-5; a possible D gene is TRBD1 (5 bases). V gave up 7 bases and J gave up 5 bases, with 18 bases separating them. This CDR3 is built from 15 residues. The germline CDR1 and CDR2 sequences are LNHDA and SQIVND (reference sequence). CDR3 region: CASTKTGRDHQPQHF. The CDR3 nucleotides read TGTGCCAGTACCAAAACGGGCAGGGATCATCAGCCCCAGCATTTT.

The chain employs TRBV9 and TRBJ1-1, with 9 bases fitting TRBD1. The V and J ends lost 5 bases and 4 bases, in that order; junction bases with no gene match: 6. CDR3 length equals 14 residues. CDR1 and CDR2 from the germline V gene are SGDLS and YYNGEE. CDR3 sequence reads: CASSQTGGSTEAFF. The DNA for the CDR3 is TGTGCCAGCAGTCAGACAGGGGGAAGCACTGAAGCTTTCTTT.

The chain carries TRBV10-3 and TRBJ2-3; possibly TRBD1 for D (6 bases). Between the trimmed V and J ends, which lost 3 bases and 4 bases, there was a span of 26 bases. Per the germline V gene, CDR1 is ENHRY and CDR2 is SYGVKD. CDR3 length: 19 amino acids. The CDR3 sequence: CAISDPRGSSPTAPDTQYF. The CDR3 DNA sequence: TGTGCCATCAGTGATCCTAGGGGGTCCTCCCCCACAGCCCCAGATACGCAGTATTTT.

The J gene is TRBJ2-3, the V gene TRBV11-3; possible D gene TRBD2, 6 bases. The CDR3 extends over 13 amino acids. Germline CDR1 SGHNT, CDR2 YENEEA. V was cut by 4 bases and J by 6 bases, with 11 bases left in between. The CDR3 nucleotides read TGTGCCAGCAGCTCCTCGGGGGTGGATACGCAGTATTTT. Translated: CASSSSGVDTQYF. The whole variable domain, filled in from reference TRBV11-3 and TRBJ2-3, reads EAGVVQSPRYKIIEKKQPVAFWCNPISGHNTLYWYLQNLGQGPELLIRYENEEAVDDSQLPKDRFSAERLKGVDSTLKIQPAELGDSAVYLCASSSSGVDTQYFGPGTRLTVL.

The gene calls are TRBV11-1 and TRBJ2-1, with 8 bases fitting TRBD2. This CDR3 comprises 16 residues. V lost 4 bases to trimming and J lost 7 bases; unmatched junction nucleotides: 12. The germline CDR1 and CDR2 sequences are SGHAT and FQDESV (reference sequence). CDR3 amino acids: CASSSRFVAGLNEQFF. In nucleotides, the CDR3 is TGTGCCAGCAGCTCCAGGTTTGTAGCGGGGCTAAATGAGCAGTTCTTC.

CDR3 in amino acids: CATSRDPGNPETQYF. The CDR3 DNA reads as TGTGCCACCAGCAGAGATCCCGGGAACCCAGAGACCCAGTACTTC. V usage is TRBV15 and J usage is TRBJ2-5, with D perhaps TRBD2 (5 bases). This CDR3 comprises 15 residues. Germline CDR1 LNHNV, CDR2 YYDKDF (reference sequence). The V gene lost 0 bases and the J gene lost 4 bases, with 12 bases spanning the gap.

This chain links TRBV9 with TRBJ1-1, with TRBD1 as a possible D gene (5 bases). The CDR3 contains 15 residues. Germline assignment: CDR1 SGDLS and CDR2 YYNGEE. Trimming pared 4 bases from V and 0 bases from J, leaving 13 bases between. In DNA, the CDR3 is TGTGCCAGCAGCCCGGGGGGACCTTTGAACACTGAAGCTTTCTTT. Protein sequence: CASSPGGPLNTEAFF.

The chain links TRBV7-6 to TRBJ2-1, with TRBD2 matching over 9 bases. The V gene's germline CDR1 is SGHVS and CDR2 FNYEAQ. CDR3 length: 16 amino acids. Trimming at V came to 1 base and at J to 9 bases, leaving 10 bases not matched to a gene. CDR3 sequence: CASSLVAGGYGSEQFF. As DNA, the CDR3 is TGTGCCAGCAGCTTAGTTGCGGGGGGGTACGGGAGTGAGCAGTTCTTC.

The chain carries TRBV7-8 and TRBJ2-3, with 8 bases matching TRBD1. J gave up 3 bases and V 4 bases, and 6 bases lay outside the gene matches. The CDR3 sequence is 15 residues long. Germline V gene sequence: CDR1 SGHVS, CDR2 FQNEAQ. The CDR3 reads CASSSRQGMTDTQYF. In DNA form, the CDR3 reads TGTGCCAGCAGCTCCCGACAGGGGATGACAGATACGCAGTATTTT.

The chain couples TRBV7-6 to TRBJ2-7; TRBD2 is a possible D gene (7 bases). The V end lost 1 base, the J end lost 4 bases, and 11 bases lay between the germline ends. Germline loops: CDR1 SGHVS, CDR2 FNYEAQ. This CDR3 comprises 14 residues. This CDR3 reads CASSLVGGAYEQYF. CDR3 in DNA: TGTGCCAGCAGCTTAGTAGGGGGGGCGTACGAGCAGTACTTC. Full variable domain (remainder filled in from reference TRBV7-6 and TRBJ2-7): GAGVSQSPRYKVTKRGQDVALRCDPISGHVSLYWYRQALGQGPEFLTYFNYEAQQDKSGLPNDRFSAERPEGSISTLTIQRTEQRDSAMYRCASSLVGGAYEQYFGPGTRLTVT.

The rearrangement uses TRBV7-8 and TRBJ1-2; D is perhaps TRBD1 (5 bases). Germline assignment: CDR1 SGHVS and CDR2 FQNEAQ. The ends were cut back, 1 base at V and 2 bases at J, with 8 bases in the middle. The CDR3 contains 14 residues. CDR3 sequence reads: CASSLGQQNYGYTF. CDR3 nucleotide sequence: TGTGCCAGCAGCTTAGGACAGCAAAACTATGGCTACACCTTC.

This chain joins TRBV7-3 and TRBJ2-1; 12 bases align to TRBD2. CDR1 is SGHTA, CDR2 FQGTGA, per germline. This CDR3 region has 14 residues. J gave up 7 bases and V 5 bases, and 3 bases lay outside the gene matches. DNA of the CDR3: TGTGCCAGCAGCATTACTAGCGGGGGGAATGAGCAGTTCTTC. Protein sequence: CASSITSGGNEQFF.

The chain combines TRBV4-3 with TRBJ2-7; 7 bases fit TRBD1. The CDR3 runs to 15 residues. Unmatched junction bases numbered 5, after V lost 0 bases and J lost 3 bases. Germline loops: CDR1 LGHNA, CDR2 YSLEER. The CDR3 sequence: CASSQEYRQGYEQYF. In DNA form, the CDR3 reads TGCGCCAGCAGCCAAGAGTACCGACAGGGCTACGAGCAGTACTTC.

The chain is built from TRBV27 and TRBJ1-1, with 9 bases matching TRBD1. This CDR3 comprises 18 residues. Germline V CDR1 and CDR2: MNHEY, SMNVEV (reference sequence). With V trimmed by 5 bases and J by 6 bases, 19 bases remained unmatched. The CDR3 spells CASSPTSGTGFLFSEAFF. CDR3 coding DNA: TGTGCCAGCAGTCCAACATCCGGGACAGGGTTTCTTTTTTCTGAAGCTTTCTTT.

This clone has just a few counts. This rearrangement joins TRBV7-3 to TRBJ2-1, with D tentatively TRBD2 (7 bases). Trimming left V 1 base short and J 4 bases short, with 11 bases between. The length of the CDR3 is 15 residues. CDR1 and CDR2 (germline): SGHTA, FQGTGA. The CDR3, as DNA: TGTGCCAGCAGCTTAAGAGGGGGGGGTTACAATGAGCAGTTCTTC. Its protein is CASSLRGGGYNEQFF.

J is TRBJ2-1 and V is TRBV6-4; 15 nucleotides align to TRBD2. Germline CDR1 and CDR2: MRHNA and SNTAGT. The CDR3 runs to 15 residues. The V segment lost 4 bases and the J segment 6 bases; nucleotides outside the gene matches: 1. The CDR3 bases are TGTGCCAGCAGTGGGACTAGCGGGGGGGCCAATGAGCAGTTCTTC. Amino acid sequence: CASSGTSGGANEQFF.

V and J are TRBV4-3 and TRBJ2-2, with D possibly matching TRBD2 (6 bases). Germline V gene sequence: CDR1 LGHNA, CDR2 YSLEER. The CDR3 contains 14 residues. Trimming left V 1 base short and J 6 bases short, with 9 bases between. The CDR3 is CASSQGREAGELFF. DNA for the CDR3: TGCGCCAGCAGCCAAGGAAGGGAGGCCGGGGAGCTGTTTTTT.